Listed here are 3 T cell receptor beta chains from one sample, sequenced in a study of cytomegalovirus exposure and HLA in healthy donors (dated by TCRdb to 2016 to 2017). Receptors were amplified or captured by the immunoSEQ multiplex PCR assay. The multiplex PCR relied on a mix of 60 forward primers for TCR Vbeta segments and 13 reverse primers for TCR Jbeta segments. The source is immuneACCESS, and TCRdb retained only in-frame sequences with V and J called. Part of the clones is not carried over; for the studies checked, unresolved V genes explain less than half of this, and the remainder is unexplained. Counted in this sample were 100,000 to 120,000 clones; about 69% of them appeared once. 1.3% of the sample is in the top ten clones. Material: PBMCs. The receptors stem from a middle-aged man in good health and CMV-seronegative.

The V gene is TRBV19, the J gene TRBJ1-1; maybe TRBD1 (5 bases). The V end lost 2 bases, the J end lost 0 bases, and 10 bases lay between the germline ends. The CDR3 totals 15 residues. CDR1 LNHDA and CDR2 SQIVND come from the germline V gene (reference sequence). The CDR3 coding sequence is TGTGCCAGTAGTATAATGACCAGGGTGAACACTGAAGCTTTCTTT. It is translated as CASSIMTRVNTEAFF.

The chain uses TRBV4-1 and TRBJ2-1; possible D gene TRBD1, 6 bases. This CDR3 contains 15 residues. CDR1 and CDR2 (germline): MGHRA, YSYEKL. With 3 bases removed from V and 8 bases from J, the gap between germline ends came to 17 bases. The chain's CDR3 is CASSHFRGMGDEQFF. The DNA for the CDR3 is TGCGCCAGCAGCCACTTCAGGGGAATGGGCGATGAGCAGTTCTTC.

The chain carries TRBV27 and TRBJ2-7; TRBD1 agrees at 8 bases. The CDR3 runs 14 residues. V lost 2 bases to trimming and J lost 2 bases; unmatched junction nucleotides: 2. Germline CDR1 reads MNHEY; CDR2 reads SMNVEV (reference sequence). CDR3 sequence reads: CASSLLDRAYEQYF. In DNA form, the CDR3 reads TGTGCCAGCAGTTTACTGGACAGGGCCTACGAGCAGTACTTC.